This TCR beta chain was captured by sequencing in a study of blood T cells in healthy people across ages. As for the study in general: Roughly one uniquely barcoded beta molecule per two T cells was captured. Study findings and constraints: Changes seen in expanded clonotypes were possibly confounded by donor CMV status left unknown.

Germline CDR1 and CDR2: MNHEY and SMNVEV (reference sequence). V was pared by 6 bases and J by 4 bases, with 7 bases of the junction left unmatched. The CDR3 runs to 14 residues. Next came a second PCR, run for 7 to 11 cycles, which used a sample-barcoded 5' primer along with a J-beta primer mix. One entry per CDR3 protein results from TCRdb running MiXCR on the 5' RACE reads. The sample contains 700,000 to 850,000 distinct CDR3 sequences, about 53% of which appear only once. The draw of peripheral blood yielded ten milliliters from each donor. In the case of this clonotype: Antigen specificity is unknown.

The clonotype was recovered from a man at least 80 years old in good health. The gene calls are TRBV27 and TRBJ1-2, with 8 bases aligning to TRBD1. The source material was blood. CDR3 sequence reads: CASRSRGLAYGYTF. CDR3 coding DNA: TGTGCCAGCAGATCCAGGGGGCTCGCCTATGGCTACACCTTC.